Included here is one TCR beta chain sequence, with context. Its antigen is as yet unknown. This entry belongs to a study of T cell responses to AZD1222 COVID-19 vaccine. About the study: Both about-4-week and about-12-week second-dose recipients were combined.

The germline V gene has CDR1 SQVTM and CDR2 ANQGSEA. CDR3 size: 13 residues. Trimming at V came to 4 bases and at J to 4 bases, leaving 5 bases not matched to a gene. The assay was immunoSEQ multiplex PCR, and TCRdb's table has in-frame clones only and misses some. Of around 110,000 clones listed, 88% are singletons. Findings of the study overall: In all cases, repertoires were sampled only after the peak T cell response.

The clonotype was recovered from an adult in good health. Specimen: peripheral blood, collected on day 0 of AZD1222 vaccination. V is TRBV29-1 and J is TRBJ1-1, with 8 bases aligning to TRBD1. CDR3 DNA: TGCAGCGTTGGCGGCAGGGGGCTCACTGAAGCTTTCTTT. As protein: CSVGGRGLTEAFF. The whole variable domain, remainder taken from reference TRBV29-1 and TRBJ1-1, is SAVISQKPSRDICQRGTSLTIQCQVDSQVTMMFWYRQQPGQSLTLIATANQGSEATYESGFVIDKFPISRPNLTFSTLTVSNMSPEDSSIYLCSVGGRGLTEAFFGQGTRLTVV.